This T cell receptor beta chain was captured by sequencing in a study of blood T cell repertoires in COVID-19. This clone is a singleton in its sample. Sequenced by immunoSEQ multiplex PCR; TCRdb stores in-frame clones only, minus some. The sample records about 180,000 clones, roughly 90% being singletons. Trimming removed 1 base from V and 7 bases from J, with 13 bases in between. The CDR3 runs 14 residues. Germline-derived CDR1 and CDR2 are SGHTA and FQGNSA. The specimen sequenced was peripheral blood. This sequence was found in a man between 65 and 85 years old with active or convalescent COVID-19. The chain joins TRBV7-2 to TRBJ1-2, with D maybe TRBD1 (5 bases). CDR3 residues: CASSLVEGIVGYTF. The CDR3 bases are TGTGCCAGCAGCTTAGTGGAGGGGATCGTTGGCTACACCTTC. Combining the CDR3 with reference TRBV7-2 and TRBJ1-2 gives the whole variable domain GAGVSQSPSNKVTEKGKDVELRCDPISGHTALYWYRQSLGQGLEFLIYFQGNSAPDKSGLPSDRFSAERTGGSVSTLTIQRTQQEDSAVYLCASSLVEGIVGYTFGSGTRLTVV.